The T cell receptor beta chain under discussion was sequenced for a study of spatial heterogeneity in lung cancer. As for the study in general: Tumor-region TCR transcript counts correlated strongly with a T cell module score from matched bulk RNA-seq. Study observations and caveats: Tracking of tumor mutation counts was seen in expanded intratumoral alpha and beta TCR counts. Coverage of tumor T cells was estimated at roughly 7% for alpha chains and 12% to 15% for beta chains.

CDR1 and CDR2 (germline): MNHNS, SASEGT. The junction had 11 bases not matched to a gene; V was cut back by 4 bases and J by 6 bases. The CDR3 spans 16 residues. This clonotype is medium-sized (0.01 to 0.1%). The antigen is unknown. The sample's time point: sample taken at primary tumor resection. Samples came from roughly 75 TRACERx patients with untreated early-stage lung cancer. TCRdb reprocessed the 5' RACE reads via MiXCR and lists one record per CDR3 protein. The sample yields 4,500 to 6,000 distinct CDR3 sequences, roughly 8% seen once. The chain couples TRBV6-1 to TRBJ2-3; 9 bases line up with TRBD2. The sample in question was lung tumor tissue, obtained at surgery. The clonotype was recovered from a female donor with early-stage non-small cell lung cancer. The CDR3 spells CASSVSGGGASDTQYF. The DNA of the CDR3 is TGTGCCAGCAGTGTGTCTGGCGGGGGGGCTTCGGATACGCAGTATTTT.